This T cell receptor beta chain emerged from a study of blood T cell repertoires in COVID-19. Study as a whole: The cDNA or gDNA used as material had been derived from T cells, B-cell-depleted T cells, or PBMCs.

The assay was immunoSEQ multiplex PCR, and TCRdb's table has in-frame clones only and misses some. The sample shows a few hundred thousand clones, 88% of them seen only once. Germline-derived CDR1 and CDR2 are SGHAT and FQNNGV. V was cut by 5 bases and J by 4 bases, with 15 bases left in between. The CDR3 spans 14 residues. This sequence originates from a woman between 18 and 29 years old who had recovered from COVID-19. Sample: PBMCs or T cells enriched from blood (not recorded which). The chain recombines TRBV11-2 with TRBJ2-7; TRBD1 might be the D (5 bases). The CDR3, as DNA: TGTGCCAGCAGCCCCACCTCAGGGTTATACGAGCAGTACTTC. It encodes CASSPTSGLYEQYF.